This TCR beta chain was documented in a study of blood T cell repertoires in COVID-19. This clone was found a few times. Two negative PCRs, clearance, or symptom resolution characterized the recovered Cohort 3 donors. Germline V gives CDR1 MNHEY, CDR2 SMNVEV (reference sequence). V was clipped by 2 bases and J by 5 bases; unmatched bases: 7. The length of the CDR3 is 16 residues. Libraries were prepared by immunoSEQ multiplex PCR; TCRdb keeps only in-frame clonotypes and omits some of them. The sample has some 140,000 clones, around 85% seen once. The clonotype was recovered from a man aged 45 to 65 who had recovered from COVID-19. The chain joins TRBV27 to TRBJ2-2; the match to TRBD1 covers 8 bases. The sequencing input was PBMCs or T cells enriched from blood (not recorded which). CDR3 nucleotides: TGTGCCAGCAGTTTAAACGACAGGGGTTGGACCGGGGAGCTGTTTTTT. This sequence encodes CASSLNDRGWTGELFF.